The rows below give T cell receptor beta chains drawn from one sample of a study of T cells after yellow fever vaccination. TCRdb analysed the 5' RACE reads with MiXCR anew, one entry per CDR3 protein. The sample holds roughly 150,000 distinct CDR3 sequences, around 7.7% seen once. Specimen: CD4+ T cells sorted from PBMCs, collected 5 days after the yellow fever booster vaccination. These receptors came from a man in his thirties or forties who received the YFV17D yellow fever vaccine. The CDR3 runs from the conserved cysteine through the conserved F or W. Fields, in order: J gene, V gene, CDR3 protein.

>TRBJ1-4|TRBV15
CATSRGGVIEKLFF
>TRBJ1-1|TRBV18
CASSSEQGIDTEAFF
>TRBJ2-7|TRBV30
CRAGGPYEQYF
>TRBJ2-5|TRBV6-1
CASTYRGAGETQYF
>TRBJ1-1|TRBV7-9
CASSLAGYGEAFF
>TRBJ2-1|TRBV7-2
CASSWGGTSPNEQFF
>TRBJ2-7|TRBV18
CASSPKTDSYEQYF
>TRBJ2-3|TRBV20-1
CSARDPGTSRTDTQYF
>TRBJ2-7|TRBV13
CASSQGSRYEQYF
>TRBJ1-1|TRBV11-1
CASSFPGGNTEAFF
>TRBJ1-5|TRBV5-1
CASSAGAGENQPQHF
>TRBJ2-1|TRBV5-1
CASSSPRGSYNEQFF
>TRBJ1-6|TRBV3-1
CASTRGARDSPLHF
>TRBJ2-5|TRBV4-2
CASSRTSGAQETQYF
>TRBJ1-5|TRBV28
CASSHGGSNQPQHF
>TRBJ2-1|TRBV18
CASSPPKGQGGNEQFF
>TRBJ1-2|TRBV18
CASSPLPSNYGYTF
>TRBJ2-1|TRBV20-1
CSATPGLYNEQFF
>TRBJ2-3|TRBV7-3
CASSQQQRGTDTQYF
>TRBJ2-7|TRBV15
CATSRASSFGEQYF
>TRBJ2-1|TRBV18
CASSREGHSGEQFF
>TRBJ1-1|TRBV20-1
CSAGERRAEAFF
>TRBJ2-3|TRBV5-1
CASRIAGVRDTQYF
>TRBJ2-1|TRBV5-1
CASSPQGSGGYNEQFF
>TRBJ2-3|TRBV5-1
CASQGTFTDTQYF
>TRBJ1-5|TRBV15
CATSSTGHLFQPQHF
>TRBJ2-7|TRBV5-4
CASSGKSGGDYEQYF
>TRBJ1-5|TRBV7-8
CASSTQGNQPQHF
>TRBJ2-7|TRBV20-1
CSARGAGGAEQYF
>TRBJ2-2|TRBV24-1
CATSDLQTDTGELFF
>TRBJ1-2|TRBV5-1
CASSPSGTGGGGYTF
>TRBJ2-3|TRBV9
CASSVLAGIADTQYF
>TRBJ2-1|TRBV5-1
CASRRTPGLAGGRFFNEQFF
>TRBJ1-1|TRBV12-3/TRBV12-4
CASSTTGGTEAFF